This T cell receptor (beta chain) emerged from a study of blood T cell repertoires in COVID-19. Study in general: Some COVID-19 samples were acute and others convalescent; all came from the United States, Italy and Spain.

CDR1 is MNHNY, CDR2 SVGAGI, per germline (reference sequence). Trimming cost V 7 bases and J 4 bases, with 14 bases left between them. The CDR3 extends over 13 amino acids. Original processing notes: Reference gene primers were amplified, and this amplification served to estimate nucleated cell counts. The method was immunoSEQ multiplex PCR; TCRdb's version includes in-frame clones alone and lacks a portion of them. V, J and clone size are taken as reported in that table, and D and trimming were inferred from the DNA itself. The table shows over 150,000 clones, with roughly four fifths occurring only once. Seattle researchers signed up patients amid active infection and tracked them longitudinally.

The receptor's source is a woman aged 70-85 years with COVID-19, enrolled during active disease. This chain uses TRBV6-6 with TRBJ2-7; weak D call: TRBD1 (6 bases). The sample was peripheral blood. The CDR3 reads CASTFRTAYEQYF. CDR3 DNA: TGTGCCAGCACCTTTAGGACAGCGTACGAGCAGTACTTC.